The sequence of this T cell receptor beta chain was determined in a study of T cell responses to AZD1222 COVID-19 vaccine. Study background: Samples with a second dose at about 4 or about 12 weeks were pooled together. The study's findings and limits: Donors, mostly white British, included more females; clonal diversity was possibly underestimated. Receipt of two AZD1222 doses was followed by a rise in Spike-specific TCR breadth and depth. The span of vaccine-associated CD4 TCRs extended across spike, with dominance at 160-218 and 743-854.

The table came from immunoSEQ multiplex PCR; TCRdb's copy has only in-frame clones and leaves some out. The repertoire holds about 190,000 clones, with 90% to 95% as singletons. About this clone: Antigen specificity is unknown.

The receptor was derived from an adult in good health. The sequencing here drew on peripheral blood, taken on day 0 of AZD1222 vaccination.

The DNA for the CDR3 is TGTGCCAGCCGGGTGGGAGGTGAGCAGTTCTTC. Translating gives CASRVGGEQFF. The genes are TRBV25-1 and TRBJ2-1; TRBD2 might be the D (6 bases). The V gene lost 8 bases and the J gene lost 9 bases, with 11 bases spanning the gap. CDR1 and CDR2 (germline): MGHDK, SYGVNS. The CDR3 totals 11 residues.